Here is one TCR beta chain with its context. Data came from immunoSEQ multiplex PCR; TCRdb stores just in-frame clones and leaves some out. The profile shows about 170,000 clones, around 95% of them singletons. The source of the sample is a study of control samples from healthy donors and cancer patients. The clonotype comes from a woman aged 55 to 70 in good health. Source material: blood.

This CDR3 reads CASSEISLFNSPLHF. CDR3 coding DNA: TGTGCCAGCAGTGAAATATCACTTTTTAATTCACCCCTCCACTTT. V usage is TRBV2 and J usage is TRBJ1-6; D unresolved. This CDR3 has 15 residues. From germline, CDR1 is SNHLY and CDR2 FYNNEI. The germline V and J ends were trimmed by 2 bases and 6 bases, with 11 bases remaining between them.